This T cell receptor (beta chain) originates from a study of T-cell reconstitution after alpha-beta-depleted transplantation in children. Trimming removed 2 bases from V and 4 bases from J, with 24 bases in between. The CDR3 length is 18 residues. Germline assignment: CDR1 MNHEY and CDR2 SMNVEV (reference sequence). Unique molecular identifiers were incorporated into the prepared TCRbeta library. From the PCR reads, TCRdb called clonotypes with MiXCR, one entry per CDR3 protein. The table shows some 590,000 distinct CDR3 sequences, with 10% to 13% occurring only once. The TCR originated in a human donor who donated a stem cell graft to a child with acute myeloid leukemia. This chain uses TRBV27 with TRBJ2-7; no reliable D call. This sample comprised PBMCs from the stem cell graft donor, obtained from the stem cell graft. CDR3 region: CASSLQVPSSLADYEQYF. CDR3 DNA: TGTGCCAGCAGTTTACAGGTCCCCTCCTCACTTGCGGATTACGAGCAGTACTTC.